This T cell receptor (beta chain) derives from a study of beta chain features in type 1 diabetes. In the study overall: Healthy donors and patients showed comparable age, gender and cell yields. Study-wide points: Within patients, naive, central memory and Treg TCRB repertoires seemed more similar than within healthy donors. Shorter templates may be favored by PCR, equally so in patients and controls. Insertions were fewer and deletions more numerous at VDJ junctions in type 1 diabetes patients.

J lost 4 bases, V lost 5 bases, and 7 bases had no gene match. Germline CDR1 is LNHDA and CDR2 is SQIVND (reference sequence). The CDR3 spans 14 residues. In its sample, this clone was seen a few times. Its matching antigen is unknown. Sequenced material consisted of expressed TCRB transcripts (all of the isolated RNA was reverse transcribed). Sequencing was performed with immunoSEQ multiplex PCR; in TCRdb, only in-frame clones are kept and a portion is missing. Of around 160,000 clones listed, roughly 48% are singletons. This clonotype originated in a man aged 18 to 29 in good health. The chain has TRBV19 and TRBJ2-5; 7 bases are a match to TRBD1. The sample taken for sequencing was Tregs from blood. The CDR3 spells CASSSQGDAETQYF. For the CDR3, the DNA is TGTGCCAGTAGTTCCCAGGGGGACGCAGAGACCCAGTACTTC.